This is a list of T cell receptor beta chains from one sample in a study of T cells in Graves' hyperthyroidism and ophthalmopathy. MiXCR, run by TCRdb on the multiplex PCR reads, gives a single entry per CDR3 protein. The data contain some 370,000 distinct CDR3 sequences, about 15% of them singletons. The sample comprised blood. The receptor set was obtained from a woman aged 30 to 39 with Graves' hyperthyroidism that later progressed to Graves' ophthalmopathy. CDR3s include the opening cysteine and the closing phenylalanine or tryptophan. The D gene is left open where the match is weak. The size field is filled for only some rows; it gives once, few, many or a size class.

TRBV7-9	many	TRBJ1-4	TRBD1	TGTGCCAGCAGCTGGAGGACAGGGGTGGAGGAAAAACTGTTTTTT	CASSWRTGVEEKLFF
TRBV27	many	TRBJ2-2	NA	TGTGCCAGTCGATTTAGTGGTGCGAACACCGGGGAGCTGTTTTTT	CASRFSGANTGELFF
TRBV19	few	TRBJ2-7	NA	TGTGCCAGTAGTATTAAATACAGGCGACTCTCCTACGAGCAGTACTTC	CASSIKYRRLSYEQYF
TRBV4-1	once	TRBJ1-5	TRBD1	TGCGCCAGCAGCGCTTCCCCGGGACAGGGAATCCAGCCCCAGCATTTT	CASSASPGQGIQPQHF
TRBV30	few	TRBJ2-3	TRBD1	TGTGCCTGGAGTGTAGGGACAGCCCTCCGAGATACGCAGTATTTT	CAWSVGTALRDTQYF
TRBV20-1	NA	TRBJ2-3	TRBD2	TGCAGTGCTACTAGCGGGGGAGGGACAGATACGCAGTATTTT	CSATSGGGTDTQYF
TRBV7-6	many	TRBJ2-3	NA	TGTGCCAGCAGCTTAGTCGGAGGGTTTGGCACAGATACGCAGTATTTT	CASSLVGGFGTDTQYF
TRBV2	many	TRBJ2-1	NA	TGTGCCAGCAGTGAAGTTAGACAGCCGGCCTACAATGAGCAGTTCTTC	CASSEVRQPAYNEQFF
TRBV28	many	TRBJ2-7	TRBD1	TGTGCCAGCAGGGGACAGGGACGCGTCTACGAGCAGTACTTC	CASRGQGRVYEQYF
TRBV9	NA	TRBJ2-1	NA	TGTGCCAGCAGCCCCCGGATGCGGTACAATGAGCAGTTCTTC	CASSPRMRYNEQFF
TRBV30	NA	TRBJ2-3	TRBD2	TGTGCCTGGAGTGTAGGGGCGGGGGGAACTTTATCGGCAGATACGCAGTATTTT	CAWSVGAGGTLSADTQYF
TRBV5-1	NA	TRBJ2-5	TRBD2	TGCGCCAGCAGCTCAGGGGGGACTAGCCCAGAGACCCAGTACTTC	CASSSGGTSPETQYF
TRBV7-2	many	TRBJ1-4	NA	TGTGCCAGCAGCTTACCAACTAATGAAAAACTGTTTTTT	CASSLPTNEKLFF
TRBV18	NA	TRBJ2-3	TRBD2	TGTGCCAGCTCACCACCTGGCGGGGGGGCCGCATCGGATACGCAGTATTTT	CASSPPGGGAASDTQYF
TRBV6-1	few	TRBJ2-3	NA	TGTGCCAGCAGTAGCCTCAAGGGCCCAGATACGCAGTATTTT	CASSSLKGPDTQYF
TRBV9	many	TRBJ1-6	TRBD1	TGTGCCAGCAGCACCCGGACAGGGGACTATAATTCACCCCTCCACTTT	CASSTRTGDYNSPLHF
TRBV7-2	NA	TRBJ1-3	TRBD1	TGTGCCAGCAGCTTAGCAGGGGGCACTGGAAACACCATATATTTT	CASSLAGGTGNTIYF
TRBV12-5	many	TRBJ1-2	TRBD1	TGTGCTAGTGGTTTGGCTGACAGGGCGATCTATGGCTACACCTTC	CASGLADRAIYGYTF
TRBV4-1	few	TRBJ1-4	NA	TGCGCCAGCAGCCAGTTCGACGGTGCAACTAATGAAAAACTGTTTTTT	CASSQFDGATNEKLFF
TRBV7-8	few	TRBJ1-6	NA	TGTGCCAGCAGCATCCCCTCCGAGGCGGGGGCCCCCCTCCACTTT	CASSIPSEAGAPLHF
TRBV5-1	many	TRBJ2-1	NA	TGCGCCAGCCAATTTTTGGAGGGGAAGGGTACCGATGAGCAGTTCTTC	CASQFLEGKGTDEQFF
TRBV18	many	TRBJ2-3	TRBD1	TGTGCCAGCTCACCAGGTCAGGGGGCGAGAGATACGCAGTATTTT	CASSPGQGARDTQYF
TRBV28	many	TRBJ1-5	TRBD1	TGTGCCAGCATTCGGCGCAGGGGGGATCAGCCCCAGCATTTT	CASIRRRGDQPQHF
TRBV19	many	TRBJ1-2	TRBD1	TGTGCCAGTAGTATAGCCGGGACAGGGTTCATGGATGGCTACACCTTC	CASSIAGTGFMDGYTF
TRBV13	NA	TRBJ2-7	TRBD2	TGTGCCAGCAGCTTGCGGGGGGGTAACTACGAGCAGTACTTC	CASSLRGGNYEQYF
TRBV5-6	NA	TRBJ1-2	NA	TGTGCCAGCAGCTCATCGGACAGTTACCTTTATGGCTACACCTTC	CASSSSDSYLYGYTF
TRBV7-8	many	TRBJ2-1	TRBD1	TGTGCCAGCAGCTTTGGGACAGGGTCAAATGAGCAGTTCTTC	CASSFGTGSNEQFF
TRBV27	many	TRBJ2-5	NA	TGTGCCAGCACCGCAGGAGAGACCCAGTACTTC	CASTAGETQYF
TRBV20-1	NA	TRBJ2-1	NA	TGCAGTGCTAGAAGGTGGGAGAGCTACAATGAGCAGTTCTTC	CSARRWESYNEQFF
TRBV4-1	NA	TRBJ2-3	NA	TGCGCCAGCAGCCCCCAGGGTCAAGGGTCTTACGCAGATACGCAGTATTTT	CASSPQGQGSYADTQYF
TRBV7-9	few	TRBJ2-1	NA	TGTGCCAGCAGCGGTGAGTCGCTACCCAATGAGCAGTTCTTC	CASSGESLPNEQFF
TRBV29-1	NA	TRBJ2-7	TRBD2	TGCAGCGTTGAAGATCGGGTTCGCGGGAGGGTTGGGTTCGAGCAGTACTTC	CSVEDRVRGRVGFEQYF
TRBV11-2	many	TRBJ2-3	NA	TGTGCCAGCAGCTTATCCCAGGGGCACACAGATACGCAGTATTTT	CASSLSQGHTDTQYF
TRBV20-1	many	TRBJ1-3	NA	TGCAGTGCTAGAGGGACAGACGGAAACACCATATATTTT	CSARGTDGNTIYF
TRBV30	many	TRBJ1-1	NA	TGTGCCTGGAACGTAGGGGTCGGGAGGAACACTGAAGCTTTCTTT	CAWNVGVGRNTEAFF
TRBV7-9	NA	TRBJ1-2	NA	TGTGCCACCACCGGGACGGTAGATGGCTACACCTTC	CATTGTVDGYTF
TRBV30	NA	TRBJ2-7	TRBD1	TGTGCCTGGAGCAGCGGACAGGGTATAGACGAGCAGTACTTC	CAWSSGQGIDEQYF
TRBV25-1	many	TRBJ2-3	TRBD2	TGTGCCAGCAGTGAACAGCGGGAGGGCCTAGGTTGGCGAGATACGCAGTATTTT	CASSEQREGLGWRDTQYF
TRBV30	many	TRBJ1-1	NA	TGTGCCTGGAGTGTACCAGGAATTCGGACTGAAGCTTTCTTT	CAWSVPGIRTEAFF
TRBV5-1	many	TRBJ2-1	NA	TGCGCCAGCAGCGCGGACAGAGACAATGAGCAGTTCTTC	CASSADRDNEQFF
TRBV3-1	few	TRBJ1-5	NA	TGTGCCAGCAGTTCGGGGCAGGATAGCAATCAGCCCCAGCATTTT	CASSSGQDSNQPQHF
TRBV27	many	TRBJ1-1	NA	TGTGCCAGCAGTTTTCAGAGGGGGTCGGCCACTGAAGCTTTCTTT	CASSFQRGSATEAFF
TRBV30	many	TRBJ2-2	NA	TGTGCCTGGACGCAGGGGGGGCAGAGCACCGGGGAGCTGTTTTTT	CAWTQGGQSTGELFF
TRBV3-1	many	TRBJ2-1	TRBD1	TGTGCCAGCAGCGGAAGGGACAGGGGAGGGAGTGAGCAGTTCTTC	CASSGRDRGGSEQFF
TRBV6-2/TRBV6-3	many	TRBJ2-7	NA	TGTGCCAGCAGTCCGGACAGCATATCCTACGAGCAGTACTTC	CASSPDSISYEQYF
TRBV6-1	NA	TRBJ1-2	TRBD1	TGTGCCAGCAACAGGGACAGGGGACGCTCGGGGCATGGCTACACCTTC	CASNRDRGRSGHGYTF
TRBV6-2/TRBV6-3	many	TRBJ2-1	TRBD2	TGTGCCAGCAGTTACAACAGGCGGGAGGGCCCACTGGGGGGTAATGAGCAGTTCTTC	CASSYNRREGPLGGNEQFF
TRBV27	many	TRBJ2-7	TRBD2	TGTGCCGCAAGGATGGCGGGGGACTCCTACGAGCAGTACTTC	CAARMAGDSYEQYF
TRBV11-3	many	TRBJ2-2	NA	TGTGCCAGCAGCTTAATTTTTCCCGGGGAGCTGTTTTTT	CASSLIFPGELFF
TRBV27	few	TRBJ2-7	NA	TGTGCCAGCAGTTTTCAGGGTAACCACGAGCAGTACTTC	CASSFQGNHEQYF
TRBV2	NA	TRBJ2-2	TRBD2	TGTGCCAGCAGTGAAGTAGCGGGAGATAACACCGGGGAGCTGTTTTTT	CASSEVAGDNTGELFF